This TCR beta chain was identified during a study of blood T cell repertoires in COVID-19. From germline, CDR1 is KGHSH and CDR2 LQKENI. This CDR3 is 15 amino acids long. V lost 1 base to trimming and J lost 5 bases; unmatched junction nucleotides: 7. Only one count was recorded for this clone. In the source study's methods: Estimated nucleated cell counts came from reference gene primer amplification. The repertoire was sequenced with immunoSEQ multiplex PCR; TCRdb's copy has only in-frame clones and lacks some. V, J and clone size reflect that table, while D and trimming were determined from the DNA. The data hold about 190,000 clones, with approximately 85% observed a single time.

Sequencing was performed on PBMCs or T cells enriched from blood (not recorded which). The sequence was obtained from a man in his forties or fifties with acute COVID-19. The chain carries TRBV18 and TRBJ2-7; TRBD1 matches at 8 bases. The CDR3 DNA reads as TGTGCCAGCTCACCACGATGGGACAGGTCGCACGAGCAGTACTTC. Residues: CASSPRWDRSHEQYF.